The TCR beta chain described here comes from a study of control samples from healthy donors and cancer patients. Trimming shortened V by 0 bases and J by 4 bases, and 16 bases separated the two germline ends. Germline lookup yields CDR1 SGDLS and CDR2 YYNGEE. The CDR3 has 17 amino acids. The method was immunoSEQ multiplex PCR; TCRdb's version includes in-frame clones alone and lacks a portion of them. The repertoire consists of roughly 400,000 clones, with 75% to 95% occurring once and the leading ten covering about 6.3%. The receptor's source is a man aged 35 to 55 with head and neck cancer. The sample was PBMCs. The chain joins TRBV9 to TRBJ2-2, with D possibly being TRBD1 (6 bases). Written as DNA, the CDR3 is TGTGCCAGCAGCGTAGGACCCGGGCAGGGGCGCACCGGGGAGCTGTTTTTT. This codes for CASSVGPGQGRTGELFF.